This T cell receptor (beta chain) was identified in a study of T-cell memory formation after mild COVID-19 (dated by TCRdb to about 2021). General notes on the study: TCR sequence clusters from the two donors were found to be largely donor specific. T-cell clones expanding and contracting after mild COVID-19 in a couple of donors were tracked by longitudinal TCRalpha and TCRbeta repertoire sequencing. The cohort comprised two young, previously healthy adult volunteers, one female and one male.

Ten or more counts support this clonotype. Which antigen it targets is not known. Qualities for individual bases were not recorded, and no much larger clone is one base off. PBMCs were isolated by Ficoll-Paque density gradient centrifugation. Paper-wide results and their limitations: Some responding clones were found in pre-infection memory, which suggests that pre-existing cross-reactive memory T cells took part in the SARS-CoV-2 response. SARS-CoV-2 specificity was not confirmed for the second-wave clones peaking on day 37. From day 15 to 85, contracting clones showed balanced CD4/CD8 phenotypes, whereas a second wave of clones that expanded from day 15 to 37 leaned towards CD4+. Contracting CD4+ clones were found mainly in CM and EM memory subsets, while CD8+ clones were enriched in EMRA. Only two mild cases were covered by the study, and larger cohorts that include severe cases with pre-infection samples were considered necessary.

The listed sequencing device is Illumina NovaSeq 6000. TCRalpha and TCRbeta cDNA libraries were constructed by 5'RACE with constant-segment primers, with sample barcodes and unique molecular identifiers being introduced. Trizol reagent was used to extract RNA from every sample. Library amplification was performed in two PCR steps, and a second sample barcode and Illumina TruSeq adapters were introduced in the second step. Sequencing of libraries was performed on an Illumina NovaSeq with 2 x 150 bp paired-end reads. The study's processing was this. Demultiplexing of reads and collapsing into UMI-guided consensus sequences were performed with migec v1.2.7. Using mixcr v2.1.11, the UMI consensuses were aligned to TRA and TRB V and J templates and assembled into clonotypes. Clonotypes were classified as expanded or contracted when called significant by both edgeR and NoisET, with noise models trained on biological replicates. edgeR calls used a false discovery rate-adjusted p below 0.01 and a log2 fold-change threshold of 1. As an exploratory analysis of dynamics, max-normalized trajectories of the 1000 most abundant clonotypes were examined by PCA with hierarchical clustering. Each responding clone was given a CD4 or CD8 phenotype based on the CD4+ and CD8+ repertoires, which had been sequenced separately. TCRdb ran its own pipeline on the public reads, namely fastp trimming at Q25 and MiXCR clone calling, and kept in-frame beta chains. CDR3 protein sequences are deduplicated, and each keeps its most common genes and DNA. The V and J calls, along with clone size, are taken from TCRdb and not from the paper's own processing. The sample table lists 470,000 or so distinct CDR3 sequences, more than 20% of them with a count of one. Around 13% of the sample belongs to the ten largest clones.

There are 14 amino acids in the CDR3, from cysteine to phenylalanine inclusive. This entry keeps only the CDR3 DNA: 42 bases, framed from base 1. Unmatched junction bases come to 4, with V trimmed by 6 bases and J by 1 base. The clonotype comes from an adult woman who had mild COVID-19 (a few samples of this study predate the infection). The sample titles of this study are shuffled in the database, so cell type and time point are left out; the donor was told from shared clones. The sequencing sample was made of PBMCs or a T cell subset sorted from them (not recorded which). The rearranged segments are TRBV12-3 or TRBV12-4 and TRBJ2-7; the central 9 bases match TRBD2. The DNA sequence reads TGTGCCAGCAGCCCGACTAGCGGTTCCTACGAGCAGTACTTC. Its translation is CASSPTSGSYEQYF.